This record looks at one T cell receptor beta chain sequence and its context. This entry belongs to a study of T cell responses to AZD1222 COVID-19 vaccine. Data came from immunoSEQ multiplex PCR; TCRdb stores just in-frame clones and leaves some out. The sample lists around 130,000 clones, approximately 91% seen once, with around 5.3% in the top ten. V lost 8 bases to trimming and J lost 3 bases, with 16 bases between them. Germline V gene data show CDR1 as LNHDA and CDR2 as SQIVND (reference sequence). This CDR3 is 14 amino acids long. Sequences were derived from peripheral blood, sampled 28 days after the second AZD1222 dose. The J gene is TRBJ1-2, the V gene TRBV19, with D perhaps TRBD1 (5 bases). The origin of this receptor is an adult who received the AZD1222 COVID-19 vaccine. The CDR3 loop is CASSWLGTDYGYTF. The CDR3 region has the DNA TGTGCCAGTTCCTGGTTGGGGACGGACTATGGCTACACCTTC.